Presented here are 14 T cell receptor beta chains from one specimen sequenced in a study of T cell repertoires in cytomegalovirus infection. TCRdb called the reads again in MiXCR, with one record for every CDR3 protein. Among fewer than 550,000 distinct CDR3 sequences, 30% to 40% were seen once, and the ten largest hold 12% to 15%. Input material: PBMCs. The receptors here all came from a human donor in good health (CMV status not recorded). Some clones in this sample may be carry-over from other donors' samples.

The chain is built from TRBV9 and TRBJ2-3, with 10 nucleotides matching TRBD2. CDR1 is SGDLS and CDR2 is YYNGEE in the germline V gene. With 0 bases clipped from V and 1 base from J, the junction kept 5 bases outside the gene matches. CDR3 length: 17 amino acids. CDR3 sequence (DNA): TGTGCCAGCAGCGTAGCGAGGACTAGCGGAGGCACAGATACGCAGTATTTT. The encoded protein is CASSVARTSGGTDTQYF. Drawing the rest from reference TRBV9 and TRBJ2-3, the complete variable domain is DSGVTQTPKHLITATGQRVTLRCSPRSGDLSVYWYQQSLDQGLQFLIQYYNGEERAKGNILERFSAQQFPDLHSELNLSSLELGDSALYFCASSVARTSGGTDTQYFGPGTRLTVL.

This clonotype was seen many times. The V gene is TRBV7-6, the J gene TRBJ2-7, with D possibly being TRBD2 (5 bases). CDR1 is SGHVS and CDR2 is FNYEAQ in the germline V gene. The CDR3 is made up of 14 amino acids. The germline V and J ends were trimmed by 5 bases and 4 bases, with 15 bases remaining between them. The DNA of the CDR3 is TGTGCCAGCAGCCCAGAGCTGGGGAGATACGAGCAGTACTTC. It encodes CASSPELGRYEQYF.

This clonotype was seen a few times. The chain couples TRBV7-2 to TRBJ2-5; possible D gene TRBD2, 6 bases. Trimming cost V 1 base and J 4 bases, with 16 bases left between them. The CDR3 runs to 16 residues. CDR1 is SGHTA, CDR2 FQGNSA, per germline. The CDR3 DNA sequence: TGTGCCAGCAGCTTAGGACTAGTGGGGCAGGGAGAGACCCAGTACTTC. Translating it yields CASSLGLVGQGETQYF.

This clonotype has more than one count but fewer than ten. V and J are TRBV4-1 and TRBJ2-7; 12 nucleotides match TRBD1. The CDR3 covers 16 residues. V lost 4 bases, J lost 7 bases, and 11 bases stayed unmatched. Germline CDR1 MGHRA, CDR2 YSYEKL. The CDR3 loop reads CASSLFPGQGAAEQYF. The CDR3 bases are TGCGCCAGCAGCCTCTTTCCGGGACAGGGGGCGGCGGAGCAGTACTTC.

This chain uses TRBV7-2 with TRBJ1-6, with a possible D match to TRBD1 (5 bases). The germline V gene encodes CDR1 SGHTA and CDR2 FQGNSA. This CDR3 spans 19 amino acids. Deletions cut 2 bases from V and 10 bases from J, with 27 bases between. CDR3 nucleotide sequence: TGTGCCAGCAGCTTAAGAGGTCAGGGTCTGGGCCGGCCCATCTCACCCCTCCACTTT. Translating it yields CASSLRGQGLGRPISPLHF.

J is TRBJ2-7 and V is TRBV6-2 or TRBV6-3, with D perhaps matching TRBD2 (5 bases). The V end lost 0 bases, the J end lost 3 bases, and 18 bases lay between the germline ends. This CDR3 is 17 amino acids long. Germline CDR1 MNHEY, CDR2 SVGEGT. The DNA for the CDR3 is TGTGCCAGCAGTTACTCAGTTGACCGGGAAATCGGCTACGAGCAGTACTTC. It specifies CASSYSVDREIGYEQYF.

This clonotype appeared once. This chain uses TRBV7-8 with TRBJ2-1; 8 bases agree with TRBD1. The CDR3 sequence is 15 residues long. CDR1 and CDR2 from the germline V gene are SGHVS and FQNEAQ. The junction had 5 bases not matched to a gene; V was cut back by 4 bases and J by 3 bases. CDR3 loop: CASSSSTGDYNEQFF. The CDR3 bases are TGTGCCAGCAGCTCATCGACAGGGGACTACAATGAGCAGTTCTTC.

The rearrangement links TRBV28 to TRBJ1-6; TRBD1 aligns across 8 bases. V was pared by 4 bases and J by 5 bases, with 4 bases of the junction left unmatched. CDR1 is MDHEN, CDR2 SYDVKM, per germline. The CDR3 is 15 residues long. The CDR3 region is CASSYGTGNNSPLHF. The CDR3 region has the DNA TGTGCCAGCAGTTACGGGACAGGCAATAATTCACCCCTCCACTTT.

The chain has TRBV27 and TRBJ1-4; D is unresolved. The V gene's germline CDR1 is MNHEY and CDR2 SMNVEV (reference sequence). This CDR3 contains 15 residues. Trimming cost V 10 bases and J 8 bases, with 23 bases left between them. CDR3 coding DNA: TGTGCCATCAGCGGTATTCCTCCGGGGAAGGAAAAACTGTTTTTT. This encodes CAISGIPPGKEKLFF.

This clonotype was picked up a small number of times. This chain connects TRBV10-3 to TRBJ2-3; perhaps TRBD1 as D (7 bases). CDR3 length: 15 residues. V was shortened by 0 bases and J by 3 bases, with 10 bases between the two germline ends. Germline lookup yields CDR1 ENHRY and CDR2 SYGVKD. The CDR3 protein is CAISESAGGTDTQYF. As DNA, the CDR3 is TGTGCCATCAGTGAGTCGGCAGGGGGGACAGATACGCAGTATTTT.

This chain uses TRBV11-2 with TRBJ1-1, with TRBD1 as a possible D gene (5 bases). Per germline, CDR1 SGHAT and CDR2 FQNNGV. The CDR3 totals 16 residues. The V end lost 1 base, the J end lost 4 bases, and 16 bases lay between the germline ends. In nucleotides, the CDR3 is TGTGCCAGCAGCTTAGTTGGGGGGGGATTGAGCACTGAAGCTTTCTTT. Protein sequence: CASSLVGGGLSTEAFF.

This clonotype has more than one count but fewer than ten. The CDR3 bases are TGTGCCAGCAGCTTGGGTTGGGGTGAGCAGTTCTTC. Translation gives CASSLGWGEQFF. The chain combines TRBV5-5 with TRBJ2-1; D not resolved. Looked up from germline, CDR1 is SGHKS and CDR2 is YYEKEE (reference sequence). The CDR3 runs 12 residues. Trimming left V 0 bases short and J 9 bases short, with 7 bases between.

The genes are TRBV7-8 and TRBJ1-2, with D possibly matching TRBD1 (5 bases). Germline CDR1 and CDR2: SGHVS and FQNEAQ. The CDR3 runs to 18 residues. V lost 5 bases and J lost 7, with 29 bases in between. CDR3 bases: TGTGCCAGCAGCAAACAACGCTGGACAAGGCAAAGGGACGGTGGCTACACCTTC. This translates into CASSKQRWTRQRDGGYTF.

The chain links TRBV3-1 to TRBJ1-4, with D perhaps matching TRBD1 (5 bases). Germline assignment: CDR1 LGHDT and CDR2 YNNKEL (reference sequence). The CDR3 is 16 amino acids. V was pared by 3 bases and J by 5 bases, with 16 bases between. CDR3: CASSHGDGPRNEKLFF. CDR3 nucleotide sequence: TGTGCCAGCAGCCACGGGGACGGCCCTAGGAATGAAAAACTGTTTTTT.